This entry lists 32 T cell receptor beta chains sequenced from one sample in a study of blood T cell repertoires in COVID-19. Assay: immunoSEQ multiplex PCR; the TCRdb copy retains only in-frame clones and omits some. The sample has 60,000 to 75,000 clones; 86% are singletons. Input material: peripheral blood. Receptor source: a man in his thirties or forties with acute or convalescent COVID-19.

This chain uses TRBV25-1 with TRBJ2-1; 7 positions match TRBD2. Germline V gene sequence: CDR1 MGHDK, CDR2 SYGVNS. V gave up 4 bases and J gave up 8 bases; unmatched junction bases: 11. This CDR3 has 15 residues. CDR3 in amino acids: CASSGGGGRSDEQFF. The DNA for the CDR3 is TGTGCCAGCAGTGGTGGAGGCGGGAGAAGTGATGAGCAGTTCTTC. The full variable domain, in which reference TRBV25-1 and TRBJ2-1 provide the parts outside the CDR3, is EADIYQTPRYLVIGTGKKITLECSQTMGHDKMYWYQQDPGMELHLIHYSYGVNSTEKGDLSSESTVSRIRTEHFPLTLESARPSHTSQYLCASSGGGGRSDEQFFGPGTRLTVL.

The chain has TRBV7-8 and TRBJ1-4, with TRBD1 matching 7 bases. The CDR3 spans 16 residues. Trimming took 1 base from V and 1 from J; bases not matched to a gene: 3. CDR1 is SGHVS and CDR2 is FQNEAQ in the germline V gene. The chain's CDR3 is CASSLGPGGTNEKLFF. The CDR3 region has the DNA TGTGCCAGCAGCTTAGGACCAGGGGGAACTAATGAAAAACTGTTTTTT.

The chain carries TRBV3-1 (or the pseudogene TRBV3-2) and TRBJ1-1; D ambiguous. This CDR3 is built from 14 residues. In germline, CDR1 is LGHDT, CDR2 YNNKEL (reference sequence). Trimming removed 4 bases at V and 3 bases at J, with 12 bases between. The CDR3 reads CASSPSEGYTEAFF. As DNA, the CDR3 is TGTGCCAGCAGCCCTTCAGAGGGATACACTGAAGCTTTCTTT.

The CDR3 loop is CASSYGQYSGNTIYF. As DNA, the CDR3 is TGTGCCAGCAGTTACGGACAGTACTCTGGAAACACCATATATTTT. V usage is TRBV5-4 and J usage is TRBJ1-3; tentative D call: TRBD1 (6 bases). Germline V lookup: CDR1 SGHNT, CDR2 YYREEE (reference sequence). The CDR3 totals 15 residues. V shed 5 bases and J shed 0 bases, with 12 bases lying between them.

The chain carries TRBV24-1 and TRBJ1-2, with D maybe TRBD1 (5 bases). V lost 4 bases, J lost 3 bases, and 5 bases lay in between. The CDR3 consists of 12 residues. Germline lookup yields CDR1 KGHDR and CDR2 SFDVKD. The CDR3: CATSETDYGYTF. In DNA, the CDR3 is TGTGCCACCAGTGAGACAGACTATGGCTACACCTTC.

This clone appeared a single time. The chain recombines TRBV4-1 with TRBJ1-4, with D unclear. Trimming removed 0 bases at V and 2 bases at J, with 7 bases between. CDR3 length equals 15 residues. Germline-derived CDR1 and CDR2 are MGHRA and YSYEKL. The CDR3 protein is CASSQEQKTNEKLFF. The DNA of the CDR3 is TGCGCCAGCAGCCAAGAGCAGAAGACTAATGAAAAACTGTTTTTT.

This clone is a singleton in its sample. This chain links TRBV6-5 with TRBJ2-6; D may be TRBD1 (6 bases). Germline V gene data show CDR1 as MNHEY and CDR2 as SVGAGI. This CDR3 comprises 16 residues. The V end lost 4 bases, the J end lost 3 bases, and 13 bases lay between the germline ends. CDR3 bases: TGTGCCAGCAGTTTCATACAGGGACGTGGGGCCAACGTCCTGACTTTC. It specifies CASSFIQGRGANVLTF.

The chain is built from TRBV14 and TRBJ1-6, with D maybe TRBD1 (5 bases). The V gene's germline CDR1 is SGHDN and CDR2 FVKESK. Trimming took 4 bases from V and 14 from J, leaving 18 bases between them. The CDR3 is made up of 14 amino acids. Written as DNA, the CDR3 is TGTGCCAGCAGCCCTCTGGGGCCCGGGGGAACCCTCCACTTT. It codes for CASSPLGPGGTLHF.

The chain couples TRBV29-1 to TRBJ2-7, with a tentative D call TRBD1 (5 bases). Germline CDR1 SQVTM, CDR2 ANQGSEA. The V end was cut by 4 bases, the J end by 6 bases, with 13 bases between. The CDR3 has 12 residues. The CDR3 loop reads CSVANQGGEQYF. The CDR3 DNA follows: TGCAGCGTTGCCAATCAGGGCGGCGAGCAGTACTTC.

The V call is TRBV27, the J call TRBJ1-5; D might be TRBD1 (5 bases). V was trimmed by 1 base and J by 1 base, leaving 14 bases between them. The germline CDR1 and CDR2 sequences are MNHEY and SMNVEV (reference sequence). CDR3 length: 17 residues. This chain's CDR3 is CASSLFGGSGSNQPQHF. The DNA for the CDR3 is TGTGCCAGCAGTTTATTTGGGGGGAGTGGAAGCAATCAGCCCCAGCATTTT.

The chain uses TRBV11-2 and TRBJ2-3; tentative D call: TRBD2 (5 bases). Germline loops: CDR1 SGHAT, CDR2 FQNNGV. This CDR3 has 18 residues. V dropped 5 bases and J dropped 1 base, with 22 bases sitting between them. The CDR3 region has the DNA TGTGCCAGCAGCCCGGGGTCCCGGCCTGTTGATGGCACAGATACGCAGTATTTT. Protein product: CASSPGSRPVDGTDTQYF.

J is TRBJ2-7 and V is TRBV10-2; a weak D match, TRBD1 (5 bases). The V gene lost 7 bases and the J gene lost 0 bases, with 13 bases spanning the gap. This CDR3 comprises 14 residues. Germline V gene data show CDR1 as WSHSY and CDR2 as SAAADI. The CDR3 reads CASNPGPSSYEQYV. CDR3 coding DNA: TGCGCCAGCAACCCAGGGCCCAGCTCCTACGAGCAGTACGTC.

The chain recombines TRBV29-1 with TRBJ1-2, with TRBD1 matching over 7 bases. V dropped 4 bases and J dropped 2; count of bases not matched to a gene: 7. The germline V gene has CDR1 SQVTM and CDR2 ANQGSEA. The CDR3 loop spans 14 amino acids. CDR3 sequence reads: CSVGTRDSNYGYTF. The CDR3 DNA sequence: TGCAGCGTTGGTACTCGGGACAGCAACTATGGCTACACCTTC.

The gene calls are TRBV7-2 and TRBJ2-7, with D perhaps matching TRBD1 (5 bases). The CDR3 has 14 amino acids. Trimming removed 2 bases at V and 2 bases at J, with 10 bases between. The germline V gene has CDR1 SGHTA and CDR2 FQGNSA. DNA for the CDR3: TGTGCCAGCAGCTTACAAACAGGAGCCTACGAGCAGTACTTC. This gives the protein CASSLQTGAYEQYF. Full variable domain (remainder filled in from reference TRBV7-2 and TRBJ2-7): GAGVSQSPSNKVTEKGKDVELRCDPISGHTALYWYRQSLGQGLEFLIYFQGNSAPDKSGLPSDRFSAERTGGSVSTLTIQRTQQEDSAVYLCASSLQTGAYEQYFGPGTRLTVT.

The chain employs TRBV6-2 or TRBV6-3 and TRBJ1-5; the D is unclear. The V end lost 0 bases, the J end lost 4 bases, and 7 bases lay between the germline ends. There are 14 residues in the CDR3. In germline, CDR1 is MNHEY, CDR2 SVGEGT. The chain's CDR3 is CASSYSRRNQPQHF. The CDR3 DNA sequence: TGTGCCAGCAGTTACTCGAGGAGAAATCAGCCCCAGCATTTT.

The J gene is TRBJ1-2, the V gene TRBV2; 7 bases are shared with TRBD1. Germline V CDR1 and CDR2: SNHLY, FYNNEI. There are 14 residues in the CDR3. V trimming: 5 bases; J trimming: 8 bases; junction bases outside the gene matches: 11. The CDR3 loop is CASSNRGISRGYTF. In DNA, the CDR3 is TGTGCCAGCAGTAACAGGGGTATCTCGCGCGGCTACACCTTC.

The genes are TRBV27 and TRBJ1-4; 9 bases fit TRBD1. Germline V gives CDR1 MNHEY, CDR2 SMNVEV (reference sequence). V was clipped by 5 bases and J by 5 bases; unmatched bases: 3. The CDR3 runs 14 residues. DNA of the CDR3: TGTGCCAGCAGTCAGGACAGGGGAAATGAAAAACTGTTTTTT. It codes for CASSQDRGNEKLFF. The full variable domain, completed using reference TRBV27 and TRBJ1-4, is EAQVTQNPRYLITVTGKKLTVTCSQNMNHEYMSWYRQDPGLGLRQIYYSMNVEVTDKGDVPEGYKVSRKEKRNFPLILESPSPNQTSLYFCASSQDRGNEKLFFGSGTQLSVL.

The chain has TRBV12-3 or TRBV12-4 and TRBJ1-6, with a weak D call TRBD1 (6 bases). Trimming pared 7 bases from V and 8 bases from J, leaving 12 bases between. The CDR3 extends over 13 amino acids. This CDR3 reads CASNGTPDSPLHF. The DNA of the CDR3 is TGTGCCAGCAACGGGACACCAGATTCACCCCTCCACTTT.

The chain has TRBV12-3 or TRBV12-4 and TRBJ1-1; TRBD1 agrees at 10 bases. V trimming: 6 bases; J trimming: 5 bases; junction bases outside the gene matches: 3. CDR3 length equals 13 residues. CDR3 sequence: CASSRDRGTEAFF. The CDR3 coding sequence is TGTGCCAGCAGCCGGGACAGGGGTACTGAAGCTTTCTTT.

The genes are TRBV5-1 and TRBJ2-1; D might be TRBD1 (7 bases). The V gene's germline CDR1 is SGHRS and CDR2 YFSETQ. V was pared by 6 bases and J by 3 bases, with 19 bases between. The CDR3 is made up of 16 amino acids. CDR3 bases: TGCGCCAGCACCTCAAGGGGGCGGACTATCTACAATGAGCAGTTCTTC. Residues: CASTSRGRTIYNEQFF.

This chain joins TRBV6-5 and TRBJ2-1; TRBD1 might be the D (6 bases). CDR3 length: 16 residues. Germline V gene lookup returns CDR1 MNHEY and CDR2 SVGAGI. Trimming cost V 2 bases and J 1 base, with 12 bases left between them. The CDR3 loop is CASSYDPQGSYNEQFF. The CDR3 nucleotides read TGTGCCAGCAGTTACGACCCTCAGGGGTCCTACAATGAGCAGTTCTTC.

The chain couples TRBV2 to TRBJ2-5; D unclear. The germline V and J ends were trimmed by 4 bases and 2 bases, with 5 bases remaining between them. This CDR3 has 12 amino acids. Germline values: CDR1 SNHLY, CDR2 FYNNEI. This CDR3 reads CASSATQETQYF. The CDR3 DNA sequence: TGTGCCAGCAGTGCGACTCAAGAGACCCAGTACTTC.

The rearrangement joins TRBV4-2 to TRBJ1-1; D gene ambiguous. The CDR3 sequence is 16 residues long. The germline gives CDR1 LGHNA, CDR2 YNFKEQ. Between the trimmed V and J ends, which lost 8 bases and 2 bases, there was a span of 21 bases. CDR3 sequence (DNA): TGTGCCAGCTCCGGCCAGGTTTCGTTACCTAACACTGAAGCTTTCTTT. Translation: CASSGQVSLPNTEAFF.

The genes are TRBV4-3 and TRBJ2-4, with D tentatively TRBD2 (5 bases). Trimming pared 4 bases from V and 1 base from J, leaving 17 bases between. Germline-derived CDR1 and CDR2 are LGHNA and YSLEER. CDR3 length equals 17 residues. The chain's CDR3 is CASSRSGPGRAKNIQYF. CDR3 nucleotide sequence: TGCGCCAGCAGCCGGAGCGGCCCCGGCCGGGCCAAAAACATTCAGTACTTC.

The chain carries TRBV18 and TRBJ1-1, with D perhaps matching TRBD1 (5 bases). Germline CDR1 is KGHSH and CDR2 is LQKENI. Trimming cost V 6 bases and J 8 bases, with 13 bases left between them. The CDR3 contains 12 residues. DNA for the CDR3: TGTGCCAGCTCTCAGACAGCGACAGAAGCTTTCTTT. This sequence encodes CASSQTATEAFF.

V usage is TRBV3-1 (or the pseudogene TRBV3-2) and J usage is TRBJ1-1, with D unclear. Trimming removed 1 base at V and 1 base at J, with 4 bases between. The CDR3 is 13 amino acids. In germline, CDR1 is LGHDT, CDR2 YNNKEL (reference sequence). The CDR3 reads CASSQGRNTEAFF. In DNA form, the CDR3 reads TGTGCCAGCAGCCAAGGCAGGAACACTGAAGCTTTCTTT.

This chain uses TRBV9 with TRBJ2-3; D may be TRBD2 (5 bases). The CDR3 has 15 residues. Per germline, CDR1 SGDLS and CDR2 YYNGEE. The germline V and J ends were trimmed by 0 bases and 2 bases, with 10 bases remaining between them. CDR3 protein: CASSVGLRDTDTQYF. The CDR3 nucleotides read TGTGCCAGCAGCGTAGGTCTCCGGGACACAGATACGCAGTATTTT.

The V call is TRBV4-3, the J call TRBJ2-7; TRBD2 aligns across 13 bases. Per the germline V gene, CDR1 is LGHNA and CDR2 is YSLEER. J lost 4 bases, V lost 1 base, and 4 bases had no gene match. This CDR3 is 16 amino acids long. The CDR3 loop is CASSQARTSGSYEQYF. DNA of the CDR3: TGCGCCAGCAGCCAAGCCCGGACTAGCGGGAGTTACGAGCAGTACTTC.

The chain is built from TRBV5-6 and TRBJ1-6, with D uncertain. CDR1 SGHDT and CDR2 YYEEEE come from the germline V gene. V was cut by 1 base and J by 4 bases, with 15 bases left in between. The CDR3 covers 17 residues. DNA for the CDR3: TGTGCCAGCAGCTTGAAAGTGACCCTAGATTATAATTCACCCCTCCACTTT. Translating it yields CASSLKVTLDYNSPLHF. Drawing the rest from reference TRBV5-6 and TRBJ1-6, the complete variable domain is DAGVTQSPTHLIKTRGQQVTLRCSPKSGHDTVSWYQQALGQGPQFIFQYYEEEERQRGNFPDRFSGHQFPNYSSELNVNALLLGDSALYLCASSLKVTLDYNSPLHFGNGTRLTVT.

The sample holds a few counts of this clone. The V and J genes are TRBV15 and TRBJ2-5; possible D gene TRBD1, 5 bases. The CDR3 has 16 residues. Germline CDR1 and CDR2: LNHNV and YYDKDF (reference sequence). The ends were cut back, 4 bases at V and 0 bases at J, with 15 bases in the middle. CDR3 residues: CATSIPSPGYQETQYF. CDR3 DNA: TGTGCCACCAGCATCCCATCCCCAGGGTACCAAGAGACCCAGTACTTC.

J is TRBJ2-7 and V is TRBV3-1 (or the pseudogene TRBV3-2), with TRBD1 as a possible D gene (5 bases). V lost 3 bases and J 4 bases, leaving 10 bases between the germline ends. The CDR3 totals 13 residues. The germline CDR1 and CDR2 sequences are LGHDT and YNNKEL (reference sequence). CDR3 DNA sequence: TGTGCCAGCAGCCAGCGGCAGGGATACGAGCAGTACTTC. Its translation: CASSQRQGYEQYF.

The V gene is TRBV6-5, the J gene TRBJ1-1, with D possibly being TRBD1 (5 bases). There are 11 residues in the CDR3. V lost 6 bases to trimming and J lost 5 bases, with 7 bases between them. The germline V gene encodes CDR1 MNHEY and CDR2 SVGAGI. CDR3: CASRGLTEAFF. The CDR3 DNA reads TGTGCCAGCAGGGGGCTTACTGAAGCTTTCTTT.